This T cell receptor (beta chain) was recovered during a study of cytomegalovirus exposure and HLA in healthy donors (dated by TCRdb to 2016 to 2017). At the level of the whole study: An earlier analysis of a few hundred of the donors reported 250 to 350 Gb of sequence data and around 100 million unique TCR beta sequences obtained from approximately 180 million T cells. About 300 gigabases of sequencing data and around 88 million unique TCR sequences made up an early release that covered about 640 HLA-typed donors. Of the approximately 370 genotyped donors, 81% were placed in the genetic ancestry cluster associated with self-reported Caucasian donors. The study was designed to test whether signatures of past pathogen exposure could be identified by cataloging public T cell receptors. The study profiled the T cell repertoires of fewer than 850 subjects by immunosequencing and related them to cytomegalovirus serostatus. Along with the roughly 670-subject first cohort, a separate validation cohort of 120 different subjects was used. To predict cytomegalovirus infection status, the study brought together high-throughput TCR immunosequencing, statistical association of individual TCRs with disease status, and machine learning. A later analysis re-examined previously published TCR beta repertoires from more than 600 donors and added high-resolution HLA genotyping to investigate patterns of TCR occurrence. Rather than using new phenotypic data, the later analysis identified candidate immune exposures from TCR beta sequences and from how often those sequences occurred across donors. In an earlier analysis of a few hundred of the donors, high-throughput TCR beta sequencing was used to judge whether each TCR beta V gene segment behaved as functional or pseudogenic. Alongside the repertoire data, information on donor age, sex, ethnicity and CMV serostatus was compiled. Genome-wide SNP genotypes for about 65% of the 666 donors were used in a later genetic analysis, which treated that subset as a discovery cohort. All discovery cohort repertoires had been generated using a single sequencing platform. Both class I and class II loci were covered by HLA typing, at four-digit resolution. Typing coverage differed by locus: A, B, C, DRB1 and DQB1 were typed in about 620-630 donors, DQA1 in about 560, DPA1 in approximately 600, and DPB1 in 450 to 490. Because of strong linkage in the cohort, five DR-DQ haplotypes were treated as single units for association and clustering. On average, 235,054 unique TCR beta nucleotide sequences were sequenced per donor among a few hundred genotyped donors of the cohort, with roughly 20% of those sequences being non-productive.

The CDR3 numbers 15 residues from cysteine through phenylalanine. Only the CDR3 DNA is retained, 45 bases long and in frame from the first base. V ends up 6 bases short and J 2 bases short, with an unmatched junction base count of 7. CDR1 and CDR2 were assigned from the germline V gene as SGHTA and FQGNSA. Summary of the overall study and its limitations: In an earlier analysis of 587 of the donors, most TCR beta V segments appeared in productive rearrangements about 90% or about 30% of the time, broadly matching IMGT annotations. In a later genetic analysis, a missense DCLRE1C variant was associated with V-gene and J-gene trimming of TCR beta chains, and the association was replicated in an independent cohort. In a later analysis, HLA-associated TCR beta chains showed more clonal expansion and lower generation probabilities than non-associated chains that were equally common. Most CMV-associated TCR beta chains appeared to be HLA-restricted in a later analysis, and the HLA associations seemed to be driven largely by CMV exposure. Linkage disequilibrium might explain the correlated functional status among segregating V segments, but an unknown experimental factor could not be excluded. Because counts were too low, seventeen rarely observed V segments, including chromosome 9 orphons, were excluded from the earlier analysis of fewer than 650 of the donors. Most TCR sequences were seen in very few donors, while some public TCRs were found in many individuals. The presence/absence analyses assumed that sequencing depth was roughly uniform across donors, and that assumption may not be true. According to a later analysis, TCR association rates differed among HLA loci, with DRB1 alleles showing the most associated TCRs and HLA-C alleles showing the fewest. A total of 164 TCR beta chains were listed by the study as associated with cytomegalovirus. At a false discovery rate of 0.05, a later analysis linked about 16,000 TCR beta sequences to specific HLA alleles. Only TCR beta chains were sequenced in this cohort, and the absence of alpha or paired-chain data limited detectable features. A few of the identified cytomegalovirus-associated TCR beta chains were confirmed in vitro to be specific for cytomegalovirus antigens. Compared with the roughly 600-donor mean, donors in an Asian-associated ancestry cluster had fewer N-insertions in productive TCRs, according to a later genetic analysis. Cytomegalovirus status was reported to be diagnosed by the classifier with high specificity and sensitivity in both the original and validation cohorts. The authors suggested that the approach could potentially be generalized to other disease states and immunological phenotypes. Immune exposure information for the cohort was limited to CMV serostatus. A cluster of highly shared sequence variants was judged likely to represent a technical artifact of the sequencing pipeline. A further reported finding was that TCR beta sequences accurately predicted the HLA-A and HLA-B alleles for most subjects in the first cohort. Some IMGT-functional V segments, including TRBV6-2 and TRBV6-3, could not be distinguished by the 87-base-pair reads and were therefore excluded. Because some donors lacked HLA typing at each locus, the association tests relied only on the typed subset. In a later analysis, several top co-occurrence clusters were reported to appear linked to parvovirus B19, influenza, CMV and Epstein-Barr virus. Strong co-occurrence of HLA alleles, especially DR and DQ, made assigning TCR associations to individual alleles difficult.

Libraries were built with the immunoSEQ multiplex PCR assay. For the multiplex PCR, a mixture combining 60 forward primers for TCR Vbeta segments and 13 reverse primers for TCR Jbeta segments was used. The CDR3 region of rearranged TCR beta genes was amplified from genomic DNA by a multiplex PCR assay. On the Illumina HiSeq System, the amplified TCR beta libraries were sequenced as 87-base-pair reads. The paper's processing steps were these. A later analysis tallied 75 million to 95 million unique TCR beta chains across the 660 or so repertoires, and approximately 9.9 million of those chains were shared by two or more donors. Raw reads were error-corrected and collapsed into unique sequences by a nearest-neighbor algorithm in which closely related sequences were merged to remove PCR and sequencing errors. CDR3 sequences were aligned to IMGT reference sequences to assign V, D and J gene segments. Each retained sequence needed at least a six-nucleotide match to both a V gene segment and a J gene segment. Rearrangements were classified as productive when the CDR3 lacked stop codons and remained in frame with V and J, and all other rearrangements were classified as non-productive. Following IMGT convention, CDR3 was defined as the stretch from the second conserved V-encoded cysteine to the conserved J-encoded phenylalanine. The earlier analysis of about 620 of the donors excluded sequences that lacked an unambiguous match to a single V gene segment. An earlier analysis of around 600 of the donors classified V segments as functional when productive rearrangements were above 56.7% and as segregating when the standard deviation between donors was above 5%. A statistical classification framework was built to diagnose cytomegalovirus status from the catalog of TCR beta chain sequences. In a later analysis, V and J genes were assigned by comparing TCR nucleotide sequences against IMGT/GENE-DB human TR gene sequences. In a later analysis, CDR3 sequences and most-parsimonious VDJ recombination scenarios were assigned using the TCRdist pipeline. In a later analysis, each TCR beta chain was defined by its CDR3 amino acid sequence together with its V-gene family, and reads lacking a unique V-gene family were excluded. A later analysis removed roughly 590 highly shared, low-generation-probability nucleotide sequences to deal with suspected cross-contamination and a sequencing artifact. In a later analysis, a clonal expansion index for each public chain was calculated from normalized within-repertoire ranks of inferred template counts. In a later analysis, generation probabilities were computed using a VDJ recombination model fitted to out-of-frame rearrangements, and the results were checked against IGoR. In a later analysis, hypergeometric tests were used to score TCR-TCR, TCR-HLA and TCR-CMV co-occurrence, with a repertoire-size bias correction applied to TCR pairs. A later analysis estimated false discovery rates by permuting HLA or CMV assignments 20 times. In a later analysis, co-occurring TCRs were grouped with DBSCAN, and TCRdist sequence similarity was added when clustering was performed within HLA-allele-positive subsets. For co-occurrence clustering, repertoires with fewer than 30,000 or more than 120,000 public chains were excluded, along with four or five repertoires with anomalous nucleotide sharing. The table was pulled from immuneACCESS by TCRdb, which kept in-frame rearrangements only. Such tables lose some clones; where checked, under half of the loss comes from unresolved V genes, and the rest has no known cause. V and J calls and clone size come straight from that table; D and trimming were deduced from the DNA. In this sample the table shows 80,000 to 95,000 clones, roughly nine tenths of which occur a single time. The top ten clones comprise 8% to 10% of the sample.

The cohort comprised more than 550 healthy bone marrow donors. At the time of sampling, every cohort member was nominally healthy, though immune exposures that went unrecorded were likely present. The donor was CMV seropositive and belonged to the group of 250 to 350 seropositive cohort members. Each donor provided a peripheral blood sample, and peripheral blood mononuclear cells were used for TCR beta sequencing. The Qiagen DNeasy Blood Extraction Kit was used to extract genomic DNA from the blood cell samples. Note on this clone: What this receptor recognizes is not known. There are no base qualities to consult, and no much larger clone falls within one base.

This chain is built from TRBV7-2 and TRBJ2-1, with TRBD1 matching 7 junction bases. The source of this sequence is a man aged 25 to 45 in good health and CMV-seropositive. Sequencing used PBMCs. The DNA sequence is as follows: TGTGCCAGCAGAATTGGGGACAGTGCCTACAATGAGCAGTTCTTC. It encodes CASRIGDSAYNEQFF.